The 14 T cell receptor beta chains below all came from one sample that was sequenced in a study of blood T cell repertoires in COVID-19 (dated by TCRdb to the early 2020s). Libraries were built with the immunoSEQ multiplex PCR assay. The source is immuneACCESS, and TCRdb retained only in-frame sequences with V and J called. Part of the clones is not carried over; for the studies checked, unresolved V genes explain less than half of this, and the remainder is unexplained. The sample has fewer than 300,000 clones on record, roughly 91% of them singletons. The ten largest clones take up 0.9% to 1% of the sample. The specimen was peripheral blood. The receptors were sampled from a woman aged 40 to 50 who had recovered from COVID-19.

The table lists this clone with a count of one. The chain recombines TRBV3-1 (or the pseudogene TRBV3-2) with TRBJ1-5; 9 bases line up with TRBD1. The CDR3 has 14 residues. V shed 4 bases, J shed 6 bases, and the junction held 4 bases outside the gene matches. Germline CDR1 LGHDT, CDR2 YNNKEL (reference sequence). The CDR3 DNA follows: TGTGCCAGCAGCCCGACAGGGGGGGCTCAGCCCCAGCATTTT. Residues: CASSPTGGAQPQHF.

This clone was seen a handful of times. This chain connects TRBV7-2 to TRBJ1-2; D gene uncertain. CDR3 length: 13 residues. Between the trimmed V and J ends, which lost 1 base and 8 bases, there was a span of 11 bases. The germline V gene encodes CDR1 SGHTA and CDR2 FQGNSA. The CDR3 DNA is TGTGCCAGCAGCTTAGTGACGGTCGGGGGCTACACCTTC. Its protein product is CASSLVTVGGYTF.

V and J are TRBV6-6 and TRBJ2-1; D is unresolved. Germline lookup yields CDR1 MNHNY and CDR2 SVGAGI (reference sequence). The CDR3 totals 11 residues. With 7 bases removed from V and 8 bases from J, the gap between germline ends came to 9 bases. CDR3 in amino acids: CASTPGYEQFF. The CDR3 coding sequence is TGTGCCAGCACCCCAGGATATGAGCAGTTCTTC.

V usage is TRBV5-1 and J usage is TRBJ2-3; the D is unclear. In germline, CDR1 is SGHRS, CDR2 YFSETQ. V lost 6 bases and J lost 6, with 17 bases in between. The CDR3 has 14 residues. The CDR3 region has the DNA TGCGCCAGCACCCCGGAGACGCCCCCGGATACGCAGTATTTT. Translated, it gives CASTPETPPDTQYF. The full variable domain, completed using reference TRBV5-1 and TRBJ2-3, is KAGVTQTPRYLIKTRGQQVTLSCSPISGHRSVSWYQQTPGQGLQFLFEYFSETQRNKGNFPGRFSGRQFSNSRSEMNVSTLELGDSALYLCASTPETPPDTQYFGPGTRLTVL.

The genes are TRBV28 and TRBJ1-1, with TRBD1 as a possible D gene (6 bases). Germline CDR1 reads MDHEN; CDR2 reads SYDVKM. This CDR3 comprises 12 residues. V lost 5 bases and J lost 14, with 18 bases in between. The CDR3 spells CASSQRNRVTFF. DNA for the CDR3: TGTGCCAGCAGTCAGCGAAACAGGGTTACGTTCTTT.

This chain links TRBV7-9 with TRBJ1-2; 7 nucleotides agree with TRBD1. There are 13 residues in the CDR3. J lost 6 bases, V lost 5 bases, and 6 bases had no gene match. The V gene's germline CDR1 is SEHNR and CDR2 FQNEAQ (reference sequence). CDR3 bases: TGTGCCAGCAGCCACGGGACAGCAAATGGCTACACCTTC. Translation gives CASSHGTANGYTF.

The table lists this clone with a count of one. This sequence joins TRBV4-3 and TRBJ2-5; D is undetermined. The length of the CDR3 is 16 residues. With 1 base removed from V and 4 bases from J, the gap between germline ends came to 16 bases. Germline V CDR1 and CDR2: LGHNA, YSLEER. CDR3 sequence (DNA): TGCGCCAGCAGCCAAGGGGTGTTGCCCCCGGGAGAGACCCAGTACTTC. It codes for CASSQGVLPPGETQYF.

In DNA form, the CDR3 reads TGTGCCAGCAGTCCCCGACTAGCGACCTACGAGCAGTACTTC. Translated: CASSPRLATYEQYF. The V call is TRBV27, the J call TRBJ2-7; 8 bases are a match to TRBD2. The J segment lost 2 bases and the V segment lost 5 bases, leaving 5 bases of the junction unmatched. CDR3 length equals 14 residues. CDR1 MNHEY and CDR2 SMNVEV come from the germline V gene (reference sequence).

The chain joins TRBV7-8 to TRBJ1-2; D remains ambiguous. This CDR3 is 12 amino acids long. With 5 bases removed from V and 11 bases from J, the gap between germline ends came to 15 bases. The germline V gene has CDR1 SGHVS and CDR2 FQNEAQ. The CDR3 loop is CASSPVAGGYTF. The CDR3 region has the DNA TGTGCCAGCAGCCCCGTGGCGGGAGGGTACACCTTC.

The CDR3 here is CASSPRGLRGPSPLHF. The CDR3, as DNA: TGTGCCAGCTCACCACGGGGCTTGCGGGGCCCTTCACCCCTCCACTTT. V gene TRBV18 combines with J gene TRBJ1-6, with D maybe TRBD1 (5 bases). The CDR3 sequence is 16 residues long. Germline values: CDR1 KGHSH, CDR2 LQKENI. V lost 1 base and J 9 bases, leaving 16 bases between the germline ends.

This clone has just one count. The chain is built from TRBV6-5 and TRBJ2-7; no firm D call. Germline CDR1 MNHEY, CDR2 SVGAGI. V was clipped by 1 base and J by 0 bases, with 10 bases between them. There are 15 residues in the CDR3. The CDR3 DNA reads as TGTGCCAGCAGTTACTGGGCTGCCAGCTCCTACGAGCAGTACTTC. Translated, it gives CASSYWAASSYEQYF.

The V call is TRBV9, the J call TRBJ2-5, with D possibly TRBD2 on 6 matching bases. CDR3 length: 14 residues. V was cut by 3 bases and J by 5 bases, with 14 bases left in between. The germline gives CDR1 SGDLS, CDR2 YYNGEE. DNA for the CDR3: TGTGCCAGCAGCGGGGGAGGTCGATGGGAGACCCAGTACTTC. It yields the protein CASSGGGRWETQYF.

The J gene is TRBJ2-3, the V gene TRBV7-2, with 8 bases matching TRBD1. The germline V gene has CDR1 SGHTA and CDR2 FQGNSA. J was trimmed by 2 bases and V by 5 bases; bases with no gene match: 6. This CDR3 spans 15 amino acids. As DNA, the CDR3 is TGTGCCAGCAGCCCTCAGACAGGGGTCACAGATACGCAGTATTTT. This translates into CASSPQTGVTDTQYF.

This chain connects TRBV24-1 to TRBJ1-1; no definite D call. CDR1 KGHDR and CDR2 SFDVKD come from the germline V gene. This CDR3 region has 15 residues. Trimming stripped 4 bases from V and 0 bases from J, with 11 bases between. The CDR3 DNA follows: TGTGCCACCAGTGACTCGCGGAGGCTGAACACTGAAGCTTTCTTT. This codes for CATSDSRRLNTEAFF.